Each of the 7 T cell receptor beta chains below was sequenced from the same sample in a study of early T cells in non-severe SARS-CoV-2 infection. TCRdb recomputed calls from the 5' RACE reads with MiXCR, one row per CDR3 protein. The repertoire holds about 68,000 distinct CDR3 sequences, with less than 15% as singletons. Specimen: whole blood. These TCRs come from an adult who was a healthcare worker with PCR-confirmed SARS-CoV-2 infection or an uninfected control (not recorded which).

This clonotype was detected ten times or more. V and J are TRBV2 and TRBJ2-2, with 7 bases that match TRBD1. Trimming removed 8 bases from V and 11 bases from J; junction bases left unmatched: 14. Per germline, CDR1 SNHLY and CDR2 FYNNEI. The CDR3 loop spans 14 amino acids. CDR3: CASYETGTAGELFF. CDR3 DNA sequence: TGTGCCAGCTACGAGACAGGGACGGCGGGTGAGCTGTTTTTT.

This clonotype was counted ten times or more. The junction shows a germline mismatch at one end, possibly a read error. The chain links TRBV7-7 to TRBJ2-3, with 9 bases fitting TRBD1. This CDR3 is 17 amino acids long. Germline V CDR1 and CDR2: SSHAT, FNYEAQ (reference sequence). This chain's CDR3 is CASSLLPGQGVTDTQYF. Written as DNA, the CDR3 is TGTGCTAGCAGCTTGCTACCGGGACAGGGCGTTACAGATACGCAGTATTTT. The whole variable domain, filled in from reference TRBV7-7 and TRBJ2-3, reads GAGVSQSPRYKVTKRGQDVTLRCDPISSHATLYWYQQALGQGPEFLTYFNYEAQPDKSGLPSDRFSAERPEGSISTLTIQRTEQRDSAMYRCASSLLPGQGVTDTQYFGPGTRLTVL.

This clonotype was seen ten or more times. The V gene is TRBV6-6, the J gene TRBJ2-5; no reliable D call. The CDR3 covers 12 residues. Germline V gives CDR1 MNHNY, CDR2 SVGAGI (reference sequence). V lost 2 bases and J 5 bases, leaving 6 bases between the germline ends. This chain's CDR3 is CASSYVEETQYF. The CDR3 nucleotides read TGTGCCAGCAGTTACGTGGAGGAGACCCAGTACTTC.

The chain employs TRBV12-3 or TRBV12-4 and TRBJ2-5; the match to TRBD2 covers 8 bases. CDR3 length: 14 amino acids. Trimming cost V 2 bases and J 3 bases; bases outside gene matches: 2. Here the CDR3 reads CASSLRRGEETQYF. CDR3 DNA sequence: TGTGCCAGCAGTTTACGGCGGGGGGAAGAGACCCAGTACTTC.

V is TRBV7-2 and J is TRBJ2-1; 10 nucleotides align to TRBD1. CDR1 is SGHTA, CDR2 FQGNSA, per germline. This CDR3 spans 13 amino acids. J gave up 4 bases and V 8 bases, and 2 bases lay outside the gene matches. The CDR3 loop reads CASDRGRYNEQFF. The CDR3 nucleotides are TGTGCCAGCGACAGGGGGCGGTACAATGAGCAGTTCTTC.

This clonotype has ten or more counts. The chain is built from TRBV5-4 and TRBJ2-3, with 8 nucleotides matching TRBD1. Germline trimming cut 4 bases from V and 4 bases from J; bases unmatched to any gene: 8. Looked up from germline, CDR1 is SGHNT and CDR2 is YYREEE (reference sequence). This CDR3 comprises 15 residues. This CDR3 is CASSRDRSNPDTQYF. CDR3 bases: TGTGCCAGCAGCCGGGACAGGAGTAACCCAGATACGCAGTATTTT.

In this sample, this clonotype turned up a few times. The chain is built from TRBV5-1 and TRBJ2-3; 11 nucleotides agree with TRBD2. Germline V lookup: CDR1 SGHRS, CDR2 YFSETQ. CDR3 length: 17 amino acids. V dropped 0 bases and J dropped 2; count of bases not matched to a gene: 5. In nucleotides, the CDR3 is TGCGCCAGCAGCTTGGAGACTAGCGGGGACTACACAGATACGCAGTATTTT. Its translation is CASSLETSGDYTDTQYF.